This is a list of T cell receptor beta chains from one sample in a study of control samples from healthy donors and cancer patients. Assay: immunoSEQ multiplex PCR; the TCRdb copy retains only in-frame clones and omits some. The sample contains 90,000 or so clones, around 83% of which appear only once. The sample was blood. The source of these receptors is a woman in her 50s in good health. Both conserved end residues are part of each CDR3. The order of the fields is V gene, clone size, J gene, D gene, CDR3 protein, CDR3 DNA. D genes are given only for firm matches. Where a row states a size, it is once, few, many or the class of an expanded clone; other rows omit it.

TRBV7-9	few	TRBJ2-7	NA	CASSPSNPTYEQYF	TGTGCCAGCAGCCCATCAAACCCAACCTACGAGCAGTACTTC
TRBV6-5	NA	TRBJ1-1	NA	CASNRGDTEAFF	TGTGCCAGCAACCGAGGAGACACTGAAGCTTTCTTT
TRBV27	NA	TRBJ1-1	NA	CASSMGLGTEAFF	TGTGCCAGCAGTATGGGATTAGGCACTGAAGCTTTCTTT
TRBV27	NA	TRBJ1-5	NA	CASSDSGYSNQPQHF	TGTGCCAGCAGCGACAGTGGGTATAGCAATCAGCCCCAGCATTTT
TRBV18	NA	TRBJ2-2	TRBD2	CASSPPSSGSGELFF	TGTGCCAGCTCACCACCGTCTAGCGGGTCCGGGGAGCTGTTTTTT
TRBV12-3/TRBV12-4	NA	TRBJ1-6	NA	CASSYNSNSPLHF	TGTGCCAGCAGTTATAACAGTAATTCACCCCTCCACTTT
TRBV3-1/TRBV3-2	once	TRBJ1-1	TRBD1	CASSQMGRPDRDRGRVTEAFF	TGTGCCAGCAGCCAAATGGGGCGGCCTGACCGGGACAGGGGGCGGGTCACTGAAGCTTTCTTT
TRBV9	NA	TRBJ2-3	NA	CASSIMGSDTQYF	TGTGCCAGCAGCATCATGGGCTCAGATACGCAGTATTTT
TRBV4-1	NA	TRBJ1-1	NA	CASSQDAGANTEAFF	TGCGCCAGCAGCCAAGATGCGGGGGCGAACACTGAAGCTTTCTTT
TRBV29-1	NA	TRBJ1-1	NA	CSVATGRGTEAFF	TGCAGCGTCGCCACAGGGCGGGGGACTGAAGCTTTCTTT
TRBV11-3	NA	TRBJ2-7	NA	CASSYPRRSGGPYEQYF	TGTGCCAGCAGCTACCCGAGGCGGTCTGGCGGACCCTACGAGCAGTACTTC
TRBV6-5	NA	TRBJ1-6	TRBD1	CASSYSEETGHSPLHF	TGTGCCAGCAGTTACTCCGAGGAGACAGGGCATTCACCCCTCCACTTT
TRBV7-2	NA	TRBJ2-3	TRBD1	CASRTGGGTQYF	TGTGCCAGCAGGACAGGGGGCGGGACGCAGTATTTT
TRBV6-1	NA	TRBJ2-1	NA	CASSESYTGYNEQFF	TGTGCCAGCAGTGAAAGCTATACAGGTTACAATGAGCAGTTCTTC
TRBV12-3/TRBV12-4	NA	TRBJ1-1	TRBD1	CASSSRQGAQAFF	TGTGCCAGCAGTTCAAGACAGGGGGCACAGGCTTTCTTT
TRBV24-1	NA	TRBJ2-3	TRBD2	CATSGGGVADTQYF	TGTGCCACCAGCGGGGGGGGAGTCGCAGATACGCAGTATTTT
TRBV7-2	NA	TRBJ2-7	NA	CASSERQLGYEQYF	TGTGCCAGCAGCGAAAGGCAATTGGGCTACGAGCAGTACTTC
TRBV6-1	NA	TRBJ2-7	TRBD2	CASSEAGLAGANEQYF	TGTGCCAGCAGTGAAGCGGGACTAGCGGGAGCCAACGAGCAGTACTTC
TRBV7-9	NA	TRBJ2-7	NA	CASSRVGEQYF	TGTGCCAGCAGCCGTGTTGGCGAGCAGTACTTC
TRBV4-1	once	TRBJ2-1	TRBD2	CASSREELAFYNEQFF	TGCGCCAGCAGCCGCGAGGAACTAGCGTTCTACAATGAGCAGTTCTTC
TRBV19	NA	TRBJ1-3	NA	CASSILDWSSGNTIYF	TGTGCCAGTAGTATCCTTGACTGGAGCTCTGGAAACACCATATATTTT
TRBV19	NA	TRBJ1-4	NA	CASSIARVREKLFF	TGTGCCAGTAGCATCGCGCGAGTCCGTGAAAAACTGTTTTTT
TRBV9	NA	TRBJ1-1	TRBD1	CASSVASGGATEAFF	TGTGCCAGCAGCGTAGCCTCAGGGGGAGCAACTGAAGCTTTCTTT
TRBV7-2	NA	TRBJ1-5	NA	CASSLGVRPQHF	TGTGCCAGCAGCTTAGGGGTTAGGCCCCAGCATTTT
TRBV5-4	NA	TRBJ1-2	NA	CASSDGGLYGYTF	TGTGCCAGCAGCGACGGGGGGCTCTATGGCTACACCTTC
TRBV5-1	NA	TRBJ2-5	TRBD2	CASSPGGGRGQETQYF	TGCGCCAGCAGCCCCGGGGGAGGGAGAGGGCAAGAGACCCAGTACTTC